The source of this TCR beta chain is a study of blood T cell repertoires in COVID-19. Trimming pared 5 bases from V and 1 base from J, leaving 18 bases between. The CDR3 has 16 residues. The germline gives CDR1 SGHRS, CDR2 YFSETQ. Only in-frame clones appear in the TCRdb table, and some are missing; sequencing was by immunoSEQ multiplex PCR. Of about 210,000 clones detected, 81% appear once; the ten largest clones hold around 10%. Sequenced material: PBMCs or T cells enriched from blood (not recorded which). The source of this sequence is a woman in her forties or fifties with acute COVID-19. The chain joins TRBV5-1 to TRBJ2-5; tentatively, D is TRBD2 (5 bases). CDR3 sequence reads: CASRRTLAIFQETQYF. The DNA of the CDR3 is TGCGCCAGCAGGAGGACTCTGGCGATTTTCCAAGAGACCCAGTACTTC. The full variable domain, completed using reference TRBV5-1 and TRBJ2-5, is KAGVTQTPRYLIKTRGQQVTLSCSPISGHRSVSWYQQTPGQGLQFLFEYFSETQRNKGNFPGRFSGRQFSNSRSEMNVSTLELGDSALYLCASRRTLAIFQETQYFGPGTRLLVL.